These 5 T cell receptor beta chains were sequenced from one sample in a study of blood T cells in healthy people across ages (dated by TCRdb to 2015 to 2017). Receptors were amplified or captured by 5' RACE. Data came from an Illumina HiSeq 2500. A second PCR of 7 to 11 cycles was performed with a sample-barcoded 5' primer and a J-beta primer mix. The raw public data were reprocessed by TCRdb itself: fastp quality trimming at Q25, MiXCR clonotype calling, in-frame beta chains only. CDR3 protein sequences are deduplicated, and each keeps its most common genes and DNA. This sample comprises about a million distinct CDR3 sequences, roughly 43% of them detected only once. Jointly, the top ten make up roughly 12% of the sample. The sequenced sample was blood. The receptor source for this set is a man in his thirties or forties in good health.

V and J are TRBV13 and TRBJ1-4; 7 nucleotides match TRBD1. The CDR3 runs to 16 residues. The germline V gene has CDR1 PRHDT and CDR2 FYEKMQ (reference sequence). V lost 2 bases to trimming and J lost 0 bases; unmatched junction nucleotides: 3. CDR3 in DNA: TGTGCCAGCAGCTTAAGCCAGGGGGCAACTAATGAAAAACTGTTTTTT. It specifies CASSLSQGATNEKLFF.

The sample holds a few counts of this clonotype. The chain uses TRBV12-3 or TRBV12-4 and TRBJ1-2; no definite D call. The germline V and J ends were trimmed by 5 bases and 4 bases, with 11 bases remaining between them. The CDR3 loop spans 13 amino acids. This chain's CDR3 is CASSPLNSYGYTF. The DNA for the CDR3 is TGTGCCAGCAGTCCACTCAATTCCTATGGCTACACCTTC.

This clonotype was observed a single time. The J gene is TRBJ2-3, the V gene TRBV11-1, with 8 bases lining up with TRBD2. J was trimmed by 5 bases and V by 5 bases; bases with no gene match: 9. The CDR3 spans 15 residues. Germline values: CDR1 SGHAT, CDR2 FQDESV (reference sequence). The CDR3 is CASSLRRGAKDTQYF. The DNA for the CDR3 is TGTGCCAGCAGCCTGCGGCGGGGGGCGAAAGATACGCAGTATTTT.

CDR3 loop: CASRTPGPTGTDTQYF. For the CDR3, the DNA is TGTGCCAGCAGAACCCCGGGACCTACCGGCACAGATACGCAGTATTTT. The rearrangement joins TRBV28 to TRBJ2-3; D is tentatively TRBD1 or TRBD2 (5 bases each). The V end lost 6 bases, the J end lost 1 base, and 17 bases lay between the germline ends. The germline gives CDR1 MDHEN, CDR2 SYDVKM. The CDR3 covers 16 residues.

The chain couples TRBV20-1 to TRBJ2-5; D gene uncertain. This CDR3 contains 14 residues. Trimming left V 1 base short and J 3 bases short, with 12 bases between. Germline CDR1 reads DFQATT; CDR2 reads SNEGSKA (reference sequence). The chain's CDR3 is CSARGQSDEETQYF. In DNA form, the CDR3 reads TGCAGTGCTAGAGGCCAAAGCGACGAAGAGACCCAGTACTTC.